This T cell receptor (beta chain) was found in a study of T cells in localized non-small cell lung cancer. Regarding the study as a whole: Sequencing involved a lone tumor region, leaving heterogeneity possible. Among the tissues sampled, uninvolved adjacent lung had the highest T cell clonality, above tumor.

Notes on this clone: The target antigen is unknown.

In germline, CDR1 is SGHNT, CDR2 YYREEE (reference sequence). The CDR3 has 16 residues. The V gene lost 0 bases and the J gene lost 4 bases, with 11 bases spanning the gap. The assay was immunoSEQ multiplex PCR, and TCRdb's table has in-frame clones only and misses some. Among approximately 63,000 clones, about 87% were seen once, and the ten largest hold 20% to 25%. The clonotype was recovered from a man between 35 and 75 years old with stage I squamous cell lung carcinoma. This specimen consisted of peripheral blood, obtained before any cancer treatment. The gene calls are TRBV5-4 and TRBJ2-6, with D unresolved. The CDR3 sequence: CASSLGERAGANVLTF. CDR3 sequence (DNA): TGTGCCAGCAGCTTGGGGGAACGGGCCGGGGCCAACGTCCTGACTTTC.